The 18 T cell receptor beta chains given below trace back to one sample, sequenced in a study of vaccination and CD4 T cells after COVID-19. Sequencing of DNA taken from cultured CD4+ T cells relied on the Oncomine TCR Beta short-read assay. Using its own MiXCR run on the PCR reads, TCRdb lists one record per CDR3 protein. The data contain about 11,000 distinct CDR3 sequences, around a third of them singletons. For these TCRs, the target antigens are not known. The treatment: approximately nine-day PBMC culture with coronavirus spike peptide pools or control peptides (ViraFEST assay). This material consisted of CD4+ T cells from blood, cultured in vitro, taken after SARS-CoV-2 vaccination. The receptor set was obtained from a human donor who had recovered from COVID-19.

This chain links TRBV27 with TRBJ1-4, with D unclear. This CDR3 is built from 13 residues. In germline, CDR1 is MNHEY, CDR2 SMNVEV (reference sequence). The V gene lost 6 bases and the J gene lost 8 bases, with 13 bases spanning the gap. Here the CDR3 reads CASRLFGGEKLFF. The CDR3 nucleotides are TGTGCCAGCAGGCTATTCGGTGGGGAAAAACTGTTTTTT.

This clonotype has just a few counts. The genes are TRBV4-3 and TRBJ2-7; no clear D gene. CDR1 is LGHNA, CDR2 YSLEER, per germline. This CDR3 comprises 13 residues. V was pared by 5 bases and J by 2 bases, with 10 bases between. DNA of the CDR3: TGCGCCAGCAGCGTCACCCCCGCCTACGAGCAGTACTTC. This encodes CASSVTPAYEQYF.

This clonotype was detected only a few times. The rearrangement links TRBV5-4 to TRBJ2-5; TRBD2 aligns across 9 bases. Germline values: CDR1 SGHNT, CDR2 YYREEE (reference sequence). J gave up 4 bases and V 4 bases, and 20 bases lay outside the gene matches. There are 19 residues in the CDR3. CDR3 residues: CASSLTTGAGGTRRETQYF. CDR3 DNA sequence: TGTGCCAGCAGCCTGACCACCGGGGCGGGAGGGACAAGACGAGAGACCCAGTACTTC.

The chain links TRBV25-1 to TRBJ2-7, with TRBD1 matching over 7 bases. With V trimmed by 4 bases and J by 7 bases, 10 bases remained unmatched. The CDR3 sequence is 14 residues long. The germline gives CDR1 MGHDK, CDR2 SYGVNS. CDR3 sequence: CASSAGTARGEQYF. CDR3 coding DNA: TGTGCCAGCAGTGCGGGGACAGCTCGCGGGGAGCAGTACTTC.

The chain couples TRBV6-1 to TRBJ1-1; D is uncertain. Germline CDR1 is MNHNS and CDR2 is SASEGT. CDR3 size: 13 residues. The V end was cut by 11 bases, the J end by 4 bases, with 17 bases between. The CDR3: CAARRPDFTEAFF. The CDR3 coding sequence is TGTGCCGCGCGACGCCCGGACTTCACTGAAGCTTTCTTT.

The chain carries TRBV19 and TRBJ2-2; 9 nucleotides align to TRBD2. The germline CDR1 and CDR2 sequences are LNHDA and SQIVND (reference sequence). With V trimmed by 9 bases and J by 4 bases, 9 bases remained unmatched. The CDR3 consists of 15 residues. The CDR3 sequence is CASRRATSGTGELFF. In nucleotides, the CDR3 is TGTGCCAGCCGGAGGGCGACTAGCGGCACCGGGGAGCTGTTTTTT.

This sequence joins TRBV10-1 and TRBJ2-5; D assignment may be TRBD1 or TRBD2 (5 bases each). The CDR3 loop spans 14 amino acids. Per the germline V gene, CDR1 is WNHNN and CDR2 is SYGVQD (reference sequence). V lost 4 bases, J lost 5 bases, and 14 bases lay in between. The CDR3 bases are TGCGCCAGCAGTGTTGAGGGGCTCTGGGAGACCCAGTACTTC. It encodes CASSVEGLWETQYF.

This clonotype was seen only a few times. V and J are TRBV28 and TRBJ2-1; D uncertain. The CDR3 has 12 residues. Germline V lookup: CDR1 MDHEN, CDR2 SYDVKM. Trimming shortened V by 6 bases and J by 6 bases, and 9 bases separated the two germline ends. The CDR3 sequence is CASRLNRNEQFF. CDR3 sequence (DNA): TGTGCCAGCAGGTTGAATCGCAATGAGCAGTTCTTC.

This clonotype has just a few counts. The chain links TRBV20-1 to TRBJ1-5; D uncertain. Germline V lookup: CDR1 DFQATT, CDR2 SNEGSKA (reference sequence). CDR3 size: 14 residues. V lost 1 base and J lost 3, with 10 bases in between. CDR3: CSARAFKNNQPQHF. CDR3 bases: TGCAGTGCTAGAGCCTTTAAAAACAATCAGCCCCAGCATTTT.

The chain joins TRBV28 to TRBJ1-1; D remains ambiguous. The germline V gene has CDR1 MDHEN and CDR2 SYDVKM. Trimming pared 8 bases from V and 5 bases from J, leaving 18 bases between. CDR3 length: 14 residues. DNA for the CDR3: TGTGCCAGCCTAAGGGCCTTAAGAGGAACTGAAGCTTTCTTT. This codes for CASLRALRGTEAFF.

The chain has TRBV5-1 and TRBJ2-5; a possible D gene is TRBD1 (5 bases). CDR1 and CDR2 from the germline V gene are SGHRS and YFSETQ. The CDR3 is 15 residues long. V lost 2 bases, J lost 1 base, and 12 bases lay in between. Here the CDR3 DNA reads TGCGCCAGCAGCTTTAATTTCAGGGCCCAAGAGACCCAGTACTTC. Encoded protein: CASSFNFRAQETQYF. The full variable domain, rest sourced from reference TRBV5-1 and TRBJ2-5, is KAGVTQTPRYLIKTRGQQVTLSCSPISGHRSVSWYQQTPGQGLQFLFEYFSETQRNKGNFPGRFSGRQFSNSRSEMNVSTLELGDSALYLCASSFNFRAQETQYFGPGTRLLVL.

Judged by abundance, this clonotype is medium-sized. The CDR3 sequence: CSASGSAGQGARGANVLTF. For the CDR3, the DNA is TGCAGTGCTAGCGGATCGGCTGGACAGGGGGCGCGAGGGGCCAACGTCCTGACTTTC. The chain combines TRBV20-1 with TRBJ2-6, with 11 bases fitting TRBD1. Germline loops: CDR1 DFQATT, CDR2 SNEGSKA (reference sequence). CDR3 size: 19 residues. Losses at the gene ends were 3 bases for V and 4 bases for J; bases not matched to a gene: 14.

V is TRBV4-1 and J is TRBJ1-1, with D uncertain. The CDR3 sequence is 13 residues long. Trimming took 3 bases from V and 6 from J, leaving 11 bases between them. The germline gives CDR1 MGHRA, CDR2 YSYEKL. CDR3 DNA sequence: TGCGCCAGCAGCCACCTCAAGGGCCCTGAAGCTTTCTTT. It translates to CASSHLKGPEAFF.

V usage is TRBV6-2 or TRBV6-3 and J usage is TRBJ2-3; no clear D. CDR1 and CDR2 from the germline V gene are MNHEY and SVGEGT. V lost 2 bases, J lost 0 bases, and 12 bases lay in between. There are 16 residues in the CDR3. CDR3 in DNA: TGTGCCAGCAGTTACGGGTTGACCGAGAGCACAGATACGCAGTATTTT. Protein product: CASSYGLTESTDTQYF.

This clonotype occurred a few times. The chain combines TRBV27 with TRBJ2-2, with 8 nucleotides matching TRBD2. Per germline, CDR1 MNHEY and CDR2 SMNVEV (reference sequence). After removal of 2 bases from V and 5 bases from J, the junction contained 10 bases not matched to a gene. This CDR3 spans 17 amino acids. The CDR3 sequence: CASSLLSGSRRTGELFF. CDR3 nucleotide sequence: TGTGCCAGCAGTTTACTCAGCGGGAGTCGTCGAACCGGGGAGCTGTTTTTT.

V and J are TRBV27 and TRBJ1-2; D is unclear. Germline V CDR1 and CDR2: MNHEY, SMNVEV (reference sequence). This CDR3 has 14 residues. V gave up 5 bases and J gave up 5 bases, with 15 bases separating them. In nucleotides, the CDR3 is TGTGCCAGCAGTCCTCAGACCAGTGGTTATGGCTACACCTTC. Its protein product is CASSPQTSGYGYTF.

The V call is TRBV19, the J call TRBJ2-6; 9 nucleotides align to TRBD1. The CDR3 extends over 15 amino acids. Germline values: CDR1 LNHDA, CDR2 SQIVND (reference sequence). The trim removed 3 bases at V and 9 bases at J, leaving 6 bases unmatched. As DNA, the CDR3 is TGTGCCAGTAGTATTGGGACAGGGAGGGTCAACGTCCTGACTTTC. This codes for CASSIGTGRVNVLTF. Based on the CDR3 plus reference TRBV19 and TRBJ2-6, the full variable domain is DGGITQSPKYLFRKEGQNVTLSCEQNLNHDAMYWYRQDPGQGLRLIYYSQIVNDFQKGDIAEGYSVSREKKESFPLTVTSAQKNPTAFYLCASSIGTGRVNVLTFGAGSRLTVL.

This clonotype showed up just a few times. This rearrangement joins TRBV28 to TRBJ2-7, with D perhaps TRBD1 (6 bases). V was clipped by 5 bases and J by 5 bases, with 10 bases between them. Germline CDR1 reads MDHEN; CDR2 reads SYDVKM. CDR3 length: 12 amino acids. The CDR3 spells CASSTGYHEQYF. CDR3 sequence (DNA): TGTGCCAGCAGTACAGGGTACCACGAGCAGTACTTC.